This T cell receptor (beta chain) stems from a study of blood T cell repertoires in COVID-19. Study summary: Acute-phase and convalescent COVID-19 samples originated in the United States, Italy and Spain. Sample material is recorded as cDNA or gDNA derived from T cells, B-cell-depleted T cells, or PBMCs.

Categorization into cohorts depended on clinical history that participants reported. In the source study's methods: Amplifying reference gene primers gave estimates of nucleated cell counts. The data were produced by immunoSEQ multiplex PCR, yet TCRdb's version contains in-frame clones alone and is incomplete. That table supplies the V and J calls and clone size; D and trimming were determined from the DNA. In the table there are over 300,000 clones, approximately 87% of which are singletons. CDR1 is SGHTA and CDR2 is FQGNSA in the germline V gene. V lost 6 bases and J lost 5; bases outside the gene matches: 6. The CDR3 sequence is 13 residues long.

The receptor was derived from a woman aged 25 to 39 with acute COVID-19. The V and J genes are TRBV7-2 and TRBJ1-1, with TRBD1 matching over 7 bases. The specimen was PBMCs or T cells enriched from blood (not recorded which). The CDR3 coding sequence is TGTGCCAGCAGTACAGGGGTGGTAACTGAAGCTTTCTTT. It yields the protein CASSTGVVTEAFF.